This T cell receptor beta chain came from a study of control samples from healthy donors and cancer patients. This CDR3 has 17 residues. With V trimmed by 3 bases and J by 0 bases, 8 bases remained unmatched. The germline gives CDR1 SGDLS, CDR2 YYNGEE. In this sample, this clone turned up a few times. Sequencing was performed with immunoSEQ multiplex PCR; in TCRdb, only in-frame clones are kept and a portion is missing. The sample records roughly 95,000 clones, 88% being singletons. Input material: blood. The TCR sequence derives from a man aged 25 to 40 in good health. This chain uses TRBV9 with TRBJ2-3; 9 bases match TRBD2. The CDR3 nucleotides are TGTGCCAGCAGCGGCACGCGTACTAGCGGGAGCACAGATACGCAGTATTTT. It encodes CASSGTRTSGSTDTQYF. Full variable domain (outside the CDR3, taken from reference TRBV9 and TRBJ2-3): DSGVTQTPKHLITATGQRVTLRCSPRSGDLSVYWYQQSLDQGLQFLIQYYNGEERAKGNILERFSAQQFPDLHSELNLSSLELGDSALYFCASSGTRTSGSTDTQYFGPGTRLTVL.